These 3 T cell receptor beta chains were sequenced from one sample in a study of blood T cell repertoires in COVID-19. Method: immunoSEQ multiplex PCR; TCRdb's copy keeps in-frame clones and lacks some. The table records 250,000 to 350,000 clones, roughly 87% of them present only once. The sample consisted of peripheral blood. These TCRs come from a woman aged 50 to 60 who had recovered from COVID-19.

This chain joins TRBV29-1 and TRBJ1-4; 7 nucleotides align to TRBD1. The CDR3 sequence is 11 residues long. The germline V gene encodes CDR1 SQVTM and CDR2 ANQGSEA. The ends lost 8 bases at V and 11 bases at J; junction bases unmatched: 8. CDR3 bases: TGCAGCATAGGCATGGGACAGAAACTGTTTTTT. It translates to CSIGMGQKLFF.

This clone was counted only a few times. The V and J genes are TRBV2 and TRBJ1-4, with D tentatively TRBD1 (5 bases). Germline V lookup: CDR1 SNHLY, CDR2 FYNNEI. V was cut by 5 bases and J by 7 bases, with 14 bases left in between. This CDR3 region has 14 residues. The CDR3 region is CASSPNRQPEKLFF. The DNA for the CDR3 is TGTGCCAGCAGTCCAAACCGACAGCCTGAAAAACTGTTTTTT.

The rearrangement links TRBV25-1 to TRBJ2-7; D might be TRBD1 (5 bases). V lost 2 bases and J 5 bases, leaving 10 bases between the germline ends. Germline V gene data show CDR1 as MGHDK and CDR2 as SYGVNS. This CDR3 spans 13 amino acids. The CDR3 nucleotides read TGTGCCAGCAGTGAACCCCACAGGAACGAGCAGTACTTC. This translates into CASSEPHRNEQYF.